The table lists the clone carrying this TCR beta chain with a few counts. Its target is not known. The data stem from a study of T cells after yellow fever vaccination. About the research overall: It was SMART-Seq v4 Ultra Low Input that prepared the fractions with low cell numbers. General study points: Of the clonotypes, a small share occurred in both CD4 and CD8 compartments. FACS-sorted repertoires could harbor abundant contaminating bulk-population clonotypes.

One entry per CDR3 protein results from TCRdb running MiXCR on the 5' RACE reads. The table lists about 320,000 distinct CDR3 sequences, roughly 4.3% of them singletons. The receptor comes from a man younger than 35 who received the YFV17D yellow fever vaccine. This material consisted of PBMCs, taken 15 days after the yellow fever booster vaccination.

CDR3 sequence reads: CSAAPSSRDRYNSPLHF. In DNA form, the CDR3 reads TGCAGTGCTGCCCCCTCATCCCGGGACCGTTATAATTCACCCCTCCACTTT. The V gene is TRBV20-1, the J gene TRBJ1-6; TRBD1 is a possible D gene (5 bases). V lost 5 bases, J lost 4 bases, and 21 bases lay in between. This CDR3 has 17 residues. CDR1 is DFQATT and CDR2 is SNEGSKA in the germline V gene (reference sequence).